This TCR beta chain was observed in a study of shared clonotypes between healthy human individuals. Terminally differentiated effector memory CD45RA+ cells were left out of the naive CD8 fraction, which was CD45RO-negative and positively selected for CCR7. Study findings and constraints: Represented genetic and exposure-history diversity was restricted by having few donors.

Concerning this clone: What it binds is unknown.

Sequencing used immunoSEQ multiplex PCR; TCRdb keeps in-frame clones, though not all of them. The profile shows approximately 1.9 million clones, roughly 95% of them singletons. Germline assignment: CDR1 MNHEY and CDR2 SVGAGI. V dropped 8 bases and J dropped 8; count of bases not matched to a gene: 6. The length of the CDR3 is 12 residues. The sequenced sample was naive CD8+ T cells from PBMCs. This chain joins TRBV6-5 and TRBJ2-1, with 7 bases aligning to TRBD1. The sequence came from a man aged 18 to 35 in good health. Some clones in this sample may be carry-over from other donors' samples. The CDR3 DNA is TGTGCCAGCGGTACAGGGGCGGATGAGCAGTTCTTC. Its translation: CASGTGADEQFF.